This TCR beta chain appears in the sequencing data of a study of cytomegalovirus exposure and HLA in healthy donors. Findings and limits, study-wide: Presence/absence analyses assumed roughly uniform sequencing depth across donors. Specific recognition of CMV antigens was confirmed in vitro for three chains (all CMV-associated). Listed as cytomegalovirus-associated were 150 to 200 TCR beta chains.

This clone occurred once. Antigen specificity is unknown. The PCR used 60 Vbeta and 13 Jbeta primers. The repertoire was sequenced with immunoSEQ multiplex PCR; TCRdb's copy has only in-frame clones and lacks some. The sample consists of about 160,000 clones, roughly 70% of them appearing once. Donors had nominal health at sampling but likely had unrecorded immune exposures. This CDR3 is built from 15 residues. After removal of 6 bases from V and 0 bases from J, the junction contained 5 bases not matched to a gene. Germline CDR1 is KGHSH and CDR2 is LQKENI. V is TRBV18 and J is TRBJ1-5; 7 bases are a match to TRBD1. This sequence originates from a man aged 35 to 55 in good health and CMV-seropositive. The sample consisted of PBMCs. The CDR3, as DNA: TGTGCCAGCTCCCAGGGGGAAACTAGCAATCAGCCCCAGCATTTT. This codes for CASSQGETSNQPQHF.